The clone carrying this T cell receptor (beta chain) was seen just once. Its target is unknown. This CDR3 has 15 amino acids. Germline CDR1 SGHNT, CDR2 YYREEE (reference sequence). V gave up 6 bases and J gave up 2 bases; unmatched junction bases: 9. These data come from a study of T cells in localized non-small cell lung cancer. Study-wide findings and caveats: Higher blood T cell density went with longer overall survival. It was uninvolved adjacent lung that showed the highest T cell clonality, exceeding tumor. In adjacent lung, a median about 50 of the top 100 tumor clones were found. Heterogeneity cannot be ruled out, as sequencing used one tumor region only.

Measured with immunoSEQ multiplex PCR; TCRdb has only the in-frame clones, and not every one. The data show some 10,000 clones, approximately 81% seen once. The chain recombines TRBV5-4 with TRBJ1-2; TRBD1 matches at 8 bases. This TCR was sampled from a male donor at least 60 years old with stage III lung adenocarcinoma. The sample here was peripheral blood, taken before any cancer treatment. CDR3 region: CASTLGDRPNYGYTF. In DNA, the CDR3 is TGTGCCAGCACCCTAGGGGACAGGCCAAACTATGGCTACACCTTC.